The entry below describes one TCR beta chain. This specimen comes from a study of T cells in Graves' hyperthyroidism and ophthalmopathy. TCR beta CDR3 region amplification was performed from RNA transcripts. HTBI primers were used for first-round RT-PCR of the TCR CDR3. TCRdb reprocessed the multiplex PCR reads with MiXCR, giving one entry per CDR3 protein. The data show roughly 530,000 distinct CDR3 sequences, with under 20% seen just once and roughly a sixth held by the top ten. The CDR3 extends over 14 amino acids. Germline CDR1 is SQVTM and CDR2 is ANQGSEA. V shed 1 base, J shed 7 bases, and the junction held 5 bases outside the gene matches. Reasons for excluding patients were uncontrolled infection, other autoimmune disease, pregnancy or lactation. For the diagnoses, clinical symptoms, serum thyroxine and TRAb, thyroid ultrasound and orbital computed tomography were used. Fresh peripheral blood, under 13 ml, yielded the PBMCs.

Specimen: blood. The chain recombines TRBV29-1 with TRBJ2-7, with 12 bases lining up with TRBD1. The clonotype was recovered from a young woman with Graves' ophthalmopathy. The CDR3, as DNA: TGCAGCGTTGAAGCCGGGACAGGGGGCAGGGAGCAGTACTTC. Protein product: CSVEAGTGGREQYF.